This TCR beta chain was sequenced for a study of cytomegalovirus exposure and HLA in healthy donors. General study points: Cytomegalovirus-associated TCR beta chains were listed, numbering 150 to 200.

This CDR3 has 14 residues. Germline trimming cut 3 bases from V and 9 bases from J; bases unmatched to any gene: 4. Looked up from germline, CDR1 is MRHNA and CDR2 is SNTAGT. It was healthy bone marrow donors who served as donors. A remark on this clone: The antigen is unknown.

PCR amplification relied on 60 Vbeta primers (plus 13 Jbeta primers). Some clones are missing from TCRdb's copy, which holds only in-frame ones; the method was immunoSEQ multiplex PCR. The sample contains around 120,000 clones, 60% to 85% of which appear only once. Sequences were obtained from PBMCs. This TCR was recovered from a female donor in good health and CMV-seropositive. This chain connects TRBV6-4 to TRBJ2-1; 11 nucleotides line up with TRBD2. The CDR3 DNA sequence: TGTGCCAGCAGTGAACTAGCGGGAGCGGGTGAGCAGTTCTTC. Translation: CASSELAGAGEQFF.